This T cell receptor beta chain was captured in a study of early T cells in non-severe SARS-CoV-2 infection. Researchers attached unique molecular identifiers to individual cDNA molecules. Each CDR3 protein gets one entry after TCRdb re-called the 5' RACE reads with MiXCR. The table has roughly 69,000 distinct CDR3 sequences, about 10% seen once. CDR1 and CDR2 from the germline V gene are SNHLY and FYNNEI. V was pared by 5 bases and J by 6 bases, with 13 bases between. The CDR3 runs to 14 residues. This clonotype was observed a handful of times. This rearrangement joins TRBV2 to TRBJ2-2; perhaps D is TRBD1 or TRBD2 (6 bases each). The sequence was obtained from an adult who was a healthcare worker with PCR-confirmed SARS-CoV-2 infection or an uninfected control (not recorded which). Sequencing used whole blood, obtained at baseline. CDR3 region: CASSRGVAAGELFF. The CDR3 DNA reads TGTGCCAGCAGTAGGGGGGTCGCCGCCGGGGAGCTGTTTTTT.